What follows describes a single T cell receptor (beta chain). The target antigen is unknown. The entry originates in a study of cytomegalovirus exposure and HLA in healthy donors. Study outcomes and limitations: The study put 150 to 200 TCR beta chains on its list as cytomegalovirus-associated. TCR beta V- and J-gene trimming was later associated with a missense DCLRE1C variant.

This CDR3 comprises 15 residues. Germline V gene sequence: CDR1 SNHLY, CDR2 FYNNEI. The V end was cut by 8 bases, the J end by 4 bases, with 18 bases between. Each of the donors was a healthy bone marrow donor. The PCR was carried out with 60 Vbeta primers and 13 Jbeta primers. The protocol was immunoSEQ multiplex PCR, while the TCRdb copy is restricted to in-frame clones and leaves out a portion. The profile shows around 80,000 clones, 74% of them singletons. Specimen: PBMCs. V and J are TRBV2 and TRBJ1-3; D is undetermined. This clonotype was sampled from a man in his forties in good health and CMV-seropositive. CDR3 region: CASGRGRLAGNTIYF. The CDR3 bases are TGTGCCAGCGGGCGAGGGAGATTAGCCGGAAACACCATATATTTT. Based on the CDR3 plus reference TRBV2 and TRBJ1-3, the full variable domain is EPEVTQTPSHQVTQMGQEVILRCVPISNHLYFYWYRQILGQKVEFLVSFYNNEISEKSEIFDDQFSVERPDGSNFTLKIRSTKLEDSAMYFCASGRGRLAGNTIYFGEGSWLTVV.